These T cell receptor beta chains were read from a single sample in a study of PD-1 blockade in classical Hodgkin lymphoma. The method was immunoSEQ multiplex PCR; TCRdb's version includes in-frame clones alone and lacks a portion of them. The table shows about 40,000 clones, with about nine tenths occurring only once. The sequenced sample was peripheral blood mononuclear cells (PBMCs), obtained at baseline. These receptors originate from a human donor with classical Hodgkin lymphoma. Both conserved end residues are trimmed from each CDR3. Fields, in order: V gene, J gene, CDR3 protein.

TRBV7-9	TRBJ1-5	AISEPGTGGRYSNQPQH
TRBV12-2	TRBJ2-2	ASRRIQSGTSVTGELF
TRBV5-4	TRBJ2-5	ASSADGTGVETQY
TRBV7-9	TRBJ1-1	ASSQGGLTEAF
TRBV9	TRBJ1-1	ASSPLRASTEAF
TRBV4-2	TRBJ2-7	ASSPGTSGRVYEQY
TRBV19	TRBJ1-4	ASTEAATNEKLF
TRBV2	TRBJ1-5	ATARGGNQPQH
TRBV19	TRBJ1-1	ATTTTGVLAF
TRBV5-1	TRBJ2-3	ASSPPAGVADTQY
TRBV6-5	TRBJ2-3	ASSYSRGASTDTQY
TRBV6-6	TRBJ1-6	ASSYIANSPLH
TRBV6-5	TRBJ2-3	ASSYSGRITDTQY
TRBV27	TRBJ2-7	ASSLRPSGSNYEQY
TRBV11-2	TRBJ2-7	ASSLGLTYEQY
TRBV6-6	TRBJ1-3	ASSYGRGGNTIY
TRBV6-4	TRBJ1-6	ASSGGTGDSPLH
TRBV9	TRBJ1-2	ASSVVGTDYGYT
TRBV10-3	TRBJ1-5	AISELGTGSQPQH
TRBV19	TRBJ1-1	ASSEQKNTEAF
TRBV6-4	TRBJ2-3	ASSDRPSGDTQY
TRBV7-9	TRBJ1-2	ASSLSYGYT
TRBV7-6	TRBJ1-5	ASSQTPGAGNQPQH
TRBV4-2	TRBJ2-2	ASSQAAAGELF
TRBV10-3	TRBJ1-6	AISQGSQMGQNSPLH
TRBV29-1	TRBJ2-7	SVGKDRLNYEQY
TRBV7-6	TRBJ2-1	ASSPMTRAYNEQF
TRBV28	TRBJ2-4	ASSPPGQGTGNIQY
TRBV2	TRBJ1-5	ASSELENQPQH
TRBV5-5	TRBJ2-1	ASSFESGQSYNEQF
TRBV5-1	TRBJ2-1	ASSGYGTSGGPYNEQF
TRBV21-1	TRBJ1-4	ASSRFATNEKLF
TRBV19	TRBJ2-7	ASSTRLIPYEQY
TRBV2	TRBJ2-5	ASELLGGAEETQY
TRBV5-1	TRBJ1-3	ASSLGRGTGNTIY
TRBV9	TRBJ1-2	ASSVGRDRGYGYT
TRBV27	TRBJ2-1	ASSVDHSYNEQF
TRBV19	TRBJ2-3	ASSMTLGQMFTDTQY
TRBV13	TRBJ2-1	ASSPLGGERDEQF
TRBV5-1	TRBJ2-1	ASSFSPRSSNEQF
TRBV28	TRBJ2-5	ASSLEWGVGLETQY
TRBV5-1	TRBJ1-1	ASSLGQENTEAF
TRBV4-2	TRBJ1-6	ASSQEGPGNSPLH
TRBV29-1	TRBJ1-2	SVGQTITNYGYT
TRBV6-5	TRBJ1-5	ASSYSPNQPQH
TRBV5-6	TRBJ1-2	ASSTETVPYGYT
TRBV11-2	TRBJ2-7	ASSLRTGGGEQY
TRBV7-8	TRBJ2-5	ASIGGQTQETQY
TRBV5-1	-	ASSQTPSSYEQY
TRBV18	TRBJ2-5	ASSPPGRETQY
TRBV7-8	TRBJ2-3	ASSLMGGTTDTQY
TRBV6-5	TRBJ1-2	ASSYSGTGNGYT
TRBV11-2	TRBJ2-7	ASSSPRDRVFEGPYEQY